This T cell receptor (beta chain) was profiled in a study of cytomegalovirus exposure and HLA in healthy donors. This table comes from immunoSEQ multiplex PCR, and its TCRdb copy is limited to in-frame clones, with some not included. The sample includes 150,000 or so clones, 89% of them seen just once. The CDR3 is 14 amino acids. CDR1 is SNHLY, CDR2 FYNNEI, per germline. V was clipped by 7 bases and J by 5 bases, with 14 bases between them. The receptor was isolated from a woman under 30 in good health and CMV-seropositive. This chain joins TRBV2 and TRBJ1-4; the D gene is possibly TRBD1 (6 bases). Sequencing was carried out using PBMCs. The CDR3 bases are TGTGCCAGCAATTACGGGGGGCTGAATGAAAAACTGTTTTTT. Translation gives CASNYGGLNEKLFF.